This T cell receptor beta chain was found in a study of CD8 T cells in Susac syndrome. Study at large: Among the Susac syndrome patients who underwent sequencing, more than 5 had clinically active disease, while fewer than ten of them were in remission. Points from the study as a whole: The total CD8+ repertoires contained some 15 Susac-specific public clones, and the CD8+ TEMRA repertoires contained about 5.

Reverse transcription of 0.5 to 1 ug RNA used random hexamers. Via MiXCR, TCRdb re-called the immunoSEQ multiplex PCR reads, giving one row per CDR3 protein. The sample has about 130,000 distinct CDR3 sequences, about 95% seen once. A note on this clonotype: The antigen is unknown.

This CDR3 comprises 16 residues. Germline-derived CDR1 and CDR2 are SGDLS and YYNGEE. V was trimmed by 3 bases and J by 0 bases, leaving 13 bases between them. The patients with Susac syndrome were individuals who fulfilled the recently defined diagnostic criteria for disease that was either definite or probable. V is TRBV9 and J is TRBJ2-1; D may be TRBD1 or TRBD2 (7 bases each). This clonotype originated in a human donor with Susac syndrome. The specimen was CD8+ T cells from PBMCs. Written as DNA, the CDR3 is TGTGCCAGCAGCGCGGGGGGACAGCCCTCCTACAATGAGCAGTTCTTC. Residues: CASSAGGQPSYNEQFF.